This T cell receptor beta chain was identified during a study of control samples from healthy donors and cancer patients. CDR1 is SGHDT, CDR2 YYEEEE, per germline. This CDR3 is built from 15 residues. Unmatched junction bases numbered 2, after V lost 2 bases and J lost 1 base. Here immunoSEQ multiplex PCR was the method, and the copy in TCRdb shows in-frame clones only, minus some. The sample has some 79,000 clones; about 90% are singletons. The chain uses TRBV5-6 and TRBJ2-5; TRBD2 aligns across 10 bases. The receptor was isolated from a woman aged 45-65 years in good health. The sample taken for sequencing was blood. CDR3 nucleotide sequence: TGTGCCAGCAGCTTAGCGGGGGGGGCCCAAGAGACCCAGTACTTC. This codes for CASSLAGGAQETQYF.